Each of the 4 T cell receptor beta chains below was sequenced from the same sample in a study of T-cell memory formation after mild COVID-19. TCRdb reprocessed the 5' RACE reads via MiXCR and lists one record per CDR3 protein. The sample records 470,000 or so distinct CDR3 sequences, roughly 18% being singletons. Sequenced material: PBMCs or a T cell subset sorted from them (not recorded which). Receptors originate from an adult woman who had mild COVID-19 (a few samples of this study predate the infection). Cell type and time point are not known.

The V and J genes are TRBV7-3 and TRBJ2-3; 16 bases are a match to TRBD2. V shed 3 bases and J 5 bases; nucleotides not matched to a gene: 5. CDR1 and CDR2 (germline): SGHTA, FQGTGA. This CDR3 has 17 residues. The CDR3 region is CASSLGLAGGPLDTQYF. CDR3 nucleotide sequence: TGTGCCAGCAGCTTGGGACTAGCGGGAGGGCCTTTAGATACGCAGTATTTT.

This clonotype was observed many times. V gene TRBV5-5 combines with J gene TRBJ2-7; D is undetermined. This CDR3 contains 13 residues. Trimming left V 2 bases short and J 2 bases short, with 8 bases between. The germline V gene has CDR1 SGHKS and CDR2 YYEKEE (reference sequence). The CDR3 bases are TGTGCCAGCAGCTTTCTGGGCCCCTACGAGCAGTACTTC. This translates into CASSFLGPYEQYF.

This clonotype was detected ten times or more. The chain joins TRBV7-2 to TRBJ1-1; D gene uncertain. There are 13 residues in the CDR3. V lost 5 bases to trimming and J lost 1 base, with 8 bases between them. Germline V CDR1 and CDR2: SGHTA, FQGNSA. DNA for the CDR3: TGTGCCAGCAGCGGCGGCAGGAACACTGAAGCTTTCTTT. Translating it yields CASSGGRNTEAFF.

This clonotype was found a few times. The V call is TRBV7-2, the J call TRBJ1-1, with TRBD1 as a possible D gene (6 bases). Germline V gene sequence: CDR1 SGHTA, CDR2 FQGNSA. V was pared by 3 bases and J by 1 base, with 12 bases between. This CDR3 spans 15 amino acids. CDR3 DNA sequence: TGTGCCAGCAGCTTTTCAGGGGCCCCGAACACTGAAGCTTTCTTT. Encoded protein: CASSFSGAPNTEAFF.